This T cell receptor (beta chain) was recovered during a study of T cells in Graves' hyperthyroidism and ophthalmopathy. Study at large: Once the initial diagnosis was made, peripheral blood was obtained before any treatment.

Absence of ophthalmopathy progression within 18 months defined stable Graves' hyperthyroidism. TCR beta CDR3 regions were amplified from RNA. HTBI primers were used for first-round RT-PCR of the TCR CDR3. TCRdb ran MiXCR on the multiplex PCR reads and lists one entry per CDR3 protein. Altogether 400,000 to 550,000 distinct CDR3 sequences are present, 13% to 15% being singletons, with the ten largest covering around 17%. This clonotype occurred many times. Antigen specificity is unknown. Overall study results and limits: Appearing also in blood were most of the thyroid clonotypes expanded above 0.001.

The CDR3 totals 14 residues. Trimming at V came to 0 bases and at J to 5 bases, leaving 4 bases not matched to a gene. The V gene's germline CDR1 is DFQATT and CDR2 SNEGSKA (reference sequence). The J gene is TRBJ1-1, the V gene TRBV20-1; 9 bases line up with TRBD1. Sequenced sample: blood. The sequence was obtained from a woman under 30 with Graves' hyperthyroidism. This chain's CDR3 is CSARDPGTGTEAFF. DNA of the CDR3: TGCAGTGCTAGAGATCCAGGGACAGGGACTGAAGCTTTCTTT.